This note documents a single T cell receptor beta chain sequence. Authors' methods: Amplification of reference gene primers was used by the study to estimate nucleated cell counts. Clones were read by immunoSEQ multiplex PCR, and TCRdb kept only the in-frame ones, dropping some. V, J and clone size are taken as reported in that table, and D and trimming were inferred from the DNA itself. The sample shows roughly 86,000 clones, just under 85% of them seen only once. This specimen belongs to a study of blood T cell repertoires in COVID-19. Background on the study: Specimens from acute and convalescent COVID-19 originated in the United States, Italy and Spain.

Germline loops: CDR1 MNHEY, CDR2 SMNVEV (reference sequence). This CDR3 has 15 residues. V gave up 1 base and J gave up 5 bases, with 14 bases separating them. J is TRBJ2-5 and V is TRBV27; possible D gene TRBD2, 5 bases. The sequencing input was peripheral blood. The sequence was collected from a man aged 50 to 60 with acute or convalescent COVID-19. In DNA, the CDR3 is TGTGCCAGCAGTTTATTACCCCCAACGGGGGAGACCCAGTACTTC. The encoded protein is CASSLLPPTGETQYF.